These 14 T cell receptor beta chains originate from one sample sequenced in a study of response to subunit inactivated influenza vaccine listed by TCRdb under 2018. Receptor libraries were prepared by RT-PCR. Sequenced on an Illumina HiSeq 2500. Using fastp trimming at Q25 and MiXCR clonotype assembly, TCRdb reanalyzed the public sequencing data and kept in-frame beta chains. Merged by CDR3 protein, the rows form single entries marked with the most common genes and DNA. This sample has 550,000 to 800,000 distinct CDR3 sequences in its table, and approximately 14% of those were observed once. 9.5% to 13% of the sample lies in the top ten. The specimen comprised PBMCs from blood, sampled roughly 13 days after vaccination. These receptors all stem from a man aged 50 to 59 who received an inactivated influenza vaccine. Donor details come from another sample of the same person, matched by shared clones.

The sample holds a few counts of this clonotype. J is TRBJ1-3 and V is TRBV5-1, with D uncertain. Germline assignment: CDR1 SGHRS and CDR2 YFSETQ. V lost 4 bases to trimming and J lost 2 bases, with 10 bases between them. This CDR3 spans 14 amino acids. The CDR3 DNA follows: TGCGCCAGCAGCCAAGGGATAACTGGAAACACCATATATTTT. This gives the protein CASSQGITGNTIYF.

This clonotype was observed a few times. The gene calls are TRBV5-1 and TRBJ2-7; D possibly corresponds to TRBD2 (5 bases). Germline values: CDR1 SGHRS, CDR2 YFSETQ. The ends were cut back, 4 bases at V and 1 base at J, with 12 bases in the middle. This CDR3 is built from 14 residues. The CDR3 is CASSRSRDSYEQYF. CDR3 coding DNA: TGCGCCAGCAGCCGCTCGAGGGATTCCTACGAGCAGTACTTC.

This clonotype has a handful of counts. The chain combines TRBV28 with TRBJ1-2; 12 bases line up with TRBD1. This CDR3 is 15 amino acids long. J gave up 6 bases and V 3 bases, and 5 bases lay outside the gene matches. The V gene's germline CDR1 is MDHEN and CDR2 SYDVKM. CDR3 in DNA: TGTGCCAGCAGTTTCCGGGACAGGGGGCTGAATGGCTACACCTTC. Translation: CASSFRDRGLNGYTF.

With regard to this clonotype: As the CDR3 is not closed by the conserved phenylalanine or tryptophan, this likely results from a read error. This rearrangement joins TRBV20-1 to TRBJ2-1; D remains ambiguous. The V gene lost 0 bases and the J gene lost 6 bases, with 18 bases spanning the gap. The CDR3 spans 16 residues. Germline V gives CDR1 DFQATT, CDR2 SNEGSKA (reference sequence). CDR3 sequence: CSARETNVRVSNEQFS. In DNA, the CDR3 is TGCAGTGCTAGAGAAACGAACGTTAGGGTGAGCAATGAGCAGTTCTCC.

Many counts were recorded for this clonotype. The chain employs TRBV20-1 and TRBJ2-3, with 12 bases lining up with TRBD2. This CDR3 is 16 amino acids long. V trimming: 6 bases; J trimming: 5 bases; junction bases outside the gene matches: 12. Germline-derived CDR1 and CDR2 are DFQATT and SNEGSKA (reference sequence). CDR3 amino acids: CSAPSSGRGVRDTQYF. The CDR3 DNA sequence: TGCAGTGCCCCGTCTAGCGGGAGGGGGGTTCGAGATACGCAGTATTTT.

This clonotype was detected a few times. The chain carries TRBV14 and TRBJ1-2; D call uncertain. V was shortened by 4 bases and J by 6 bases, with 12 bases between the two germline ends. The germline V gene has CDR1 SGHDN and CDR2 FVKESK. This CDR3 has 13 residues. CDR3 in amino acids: CASSPRLSDGYTF. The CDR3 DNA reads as TGTGCCAGCAGCCCCAGGTTGTCGGATGGCTACACCTTC.

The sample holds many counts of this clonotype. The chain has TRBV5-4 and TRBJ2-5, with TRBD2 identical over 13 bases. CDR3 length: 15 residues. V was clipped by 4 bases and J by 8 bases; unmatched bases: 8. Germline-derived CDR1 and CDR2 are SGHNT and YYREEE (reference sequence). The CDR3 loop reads CASSPGLAGLGTQYF. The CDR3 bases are TGTGCCAGCAGCCCGGGACTAGCGGGGCTTGGAACCCAGTACTTC.

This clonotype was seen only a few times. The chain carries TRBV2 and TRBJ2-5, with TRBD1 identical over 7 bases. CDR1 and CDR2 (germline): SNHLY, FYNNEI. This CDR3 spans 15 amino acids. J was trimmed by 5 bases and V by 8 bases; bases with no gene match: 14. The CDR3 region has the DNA TGTGCCAGCGGGTCAGGGAACCAGGGGGTGGAGACCCAGTACTTC. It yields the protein CASGSGNQGVETQYF.

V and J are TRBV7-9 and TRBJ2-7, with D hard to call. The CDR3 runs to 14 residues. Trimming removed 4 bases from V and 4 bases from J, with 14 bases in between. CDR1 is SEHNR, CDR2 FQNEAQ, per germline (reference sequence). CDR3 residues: CASSSLGFAYEQYF. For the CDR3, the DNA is TGTGCCAGCAGCTCCTTGGGGTTTGCGTACGAGCAGTACTTC.

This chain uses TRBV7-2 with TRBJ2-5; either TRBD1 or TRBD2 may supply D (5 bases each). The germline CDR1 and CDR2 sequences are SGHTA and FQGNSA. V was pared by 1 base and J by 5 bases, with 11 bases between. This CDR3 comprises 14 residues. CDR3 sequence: CASSLGRELETQYF. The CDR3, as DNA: TGTGCCAGCAGCTTAGGCAGGGAGTTGGAGACCCAGTACTTC.

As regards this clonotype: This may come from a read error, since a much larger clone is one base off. The CDR3 loop reads CATSDPGQGSGELFF. CDR3 bases: TGTGCCACCAGTGATCCGGGACAGGGGTCCGGGGAGCTGTTTTTT. V is TRBV24-1 and J is TRBJ2-2; 10 bases fit TRBD1. This CDR3 has 15 residues. After removal of 3 bases from V and 6 bases from J, the junction contained 3 bases not matched to a gene. The germline CDR1 and CDR2 sequences are KGHDR and SFDVKD.

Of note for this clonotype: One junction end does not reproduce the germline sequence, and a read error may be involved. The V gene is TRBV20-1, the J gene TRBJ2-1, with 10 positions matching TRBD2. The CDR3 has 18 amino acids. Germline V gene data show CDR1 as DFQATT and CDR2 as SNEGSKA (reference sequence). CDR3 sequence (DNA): TGCAGTGCTAGAGATCCCGTTACTAGCGGGACTTCCTACAATGAGCACTTCTTC. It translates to CSARDPVTSGTSYNEHFF.

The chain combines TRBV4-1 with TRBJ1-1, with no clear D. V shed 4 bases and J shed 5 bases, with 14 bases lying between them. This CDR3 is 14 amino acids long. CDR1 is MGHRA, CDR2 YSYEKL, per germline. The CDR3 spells CASSLHGVDTEAFF. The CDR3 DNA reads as TGCGCCAGCAGCCTTCACGGGGTAGATACTGAAGCTTTCTTT.

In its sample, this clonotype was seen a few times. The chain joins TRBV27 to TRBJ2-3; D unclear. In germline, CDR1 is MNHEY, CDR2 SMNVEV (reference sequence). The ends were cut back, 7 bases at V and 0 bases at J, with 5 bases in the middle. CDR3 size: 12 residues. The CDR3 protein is CASTISTDTQYF. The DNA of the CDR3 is TGTGCCAGCACCATCAGCACAGATACGCAGTATTTT.